This T cell receptor beta chain is from a study of early T cells in non-severe SARS-CoV-2 infection. Study overall: Unsorted whole blood bulk RNA was sequenced, with unpaired chains.

Individually, cDNA molecules had unique molecular identifiers attached to them. One entry per CDR3 protein, called by TCRdb with MiXCR from the 5' RACE reads. This table has 100,000 or so distinct CDR3 sequences, roughly 17% appearing once. General study results and limits: Matching with VDJdb favored anti-spike CD8 responses (missing private and CD4 specificities).

Germline CDR1 is MNHEY and CDR2 is SVGAGI. Trimming stripped 5 bases from V and 2 bases from J, with 13 bases between. The CDR3 sequence is 15 residues long. About this clonotype: The antigen remains unidentified.

The clonotype originates from an adult who was a healthcare worker with PCR-confirmed SARS-CoV-2 infection or an uninfected control (not recorded which). The V and J genes are TRBV6-5 and TRBJ1-5, with D possibly matching TRBD1 (6 bases). Sequenced here: whole blood, sampled at baseline. CDR3 DNA: TGTGCCAGCAGTCGCGGACAGCGGGGCAATCAGCCCCAGCATTTT. It encodes CASSRGQRGNQPQHF.